The sequence of this T cell receptor beta chain was determined in a study of blood T cell repertoires in COVID-19. Overall study: Both acute and convalescent COVID-19 samples were obtained from the United States, Italy and Spain. PBMCs, B-cell-depleted T cells, or T cells provided the cDNA or gDNA that made up the material.

Original handling: Nucleated cell number was recorded as an estimate derived from reference gene primer amplification. TCRdb's copy holds only in-frame clones and misses some; the assay was immunoSEQ multiplex PCR. V and J calls and clone size are as listed in that table; D and trimming were resolved from the DNA. The table lists 250,000 to 350,000 clones, around 88% of them singletons, with roughly 1.9% in the top ten. The CDR3 has 13 residues. The germline V gene has CDR1 LNHDA and CDR2 SQIVND (reference sequence). Trimming stripped 6 bases from V and 1 base from J, with 9 bases between. The V call is TRBV19, the J call TRBJ2-5; D unclear. This TCR was recovered from a woman in her twenties or thirties who had recovered from COVID-19. Sequencing was carried out using peripheral blood. Here the CDR3 reads CASRQVSQETQYF. In nucleotides, the CDR3 is TGTGCCAGTAGGCAAGTGAGCCAAGAGACCCAGTACTTC.